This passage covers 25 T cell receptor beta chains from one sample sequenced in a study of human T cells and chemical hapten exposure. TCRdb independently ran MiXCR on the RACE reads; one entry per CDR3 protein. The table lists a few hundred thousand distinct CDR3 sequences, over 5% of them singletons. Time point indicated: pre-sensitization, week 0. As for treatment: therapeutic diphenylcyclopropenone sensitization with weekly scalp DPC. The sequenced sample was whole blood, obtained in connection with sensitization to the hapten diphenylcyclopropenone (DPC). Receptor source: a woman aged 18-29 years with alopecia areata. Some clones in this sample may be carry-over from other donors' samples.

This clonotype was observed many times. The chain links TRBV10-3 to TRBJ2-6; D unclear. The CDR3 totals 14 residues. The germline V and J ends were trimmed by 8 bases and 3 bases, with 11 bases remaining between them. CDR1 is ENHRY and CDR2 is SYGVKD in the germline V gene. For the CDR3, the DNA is TGTGCCATCGAGGAAGGGCTTGGGGCCAACGTCCTGACTTTC. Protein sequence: CAIEEGLGANVLTF.

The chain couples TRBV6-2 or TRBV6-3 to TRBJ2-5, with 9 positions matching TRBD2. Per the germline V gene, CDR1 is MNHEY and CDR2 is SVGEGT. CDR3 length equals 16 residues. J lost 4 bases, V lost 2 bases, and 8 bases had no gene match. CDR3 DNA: TGTGCCAGCAGTTACCCCGGGACTAGCCCCGTAGAGACCCAGTACTTC. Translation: CASSYPGTSPVETQYF.

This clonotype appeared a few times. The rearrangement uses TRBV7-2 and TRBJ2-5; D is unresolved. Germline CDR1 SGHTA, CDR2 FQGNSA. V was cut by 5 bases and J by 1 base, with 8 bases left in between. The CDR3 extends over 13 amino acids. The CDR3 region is CASSDRTQETQYF. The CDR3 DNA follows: TGTGCCAGCAGCGACCGGACCCAAGAGACCCAGTACTTC.

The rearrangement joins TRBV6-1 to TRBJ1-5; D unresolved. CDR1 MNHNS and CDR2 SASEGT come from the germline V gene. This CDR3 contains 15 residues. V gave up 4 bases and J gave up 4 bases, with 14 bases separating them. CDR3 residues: CASSAFQQRNQPQHF. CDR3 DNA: TGTGCCAGCAGTGCATTTCAACAGCGAAATCAGCCCCAGCATTTT.

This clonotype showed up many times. Here the CDR3 DNA reads TGTGCCAGTACGGGAGGCTCTGAAGCTTTCTTT. Encoded protein: CASTGGSEAFF. The chain carries TRBV19 and TRBJ1-1; D is unresolved. Per the germline V gene, CDR1 is LNHDA and CDR2 is SQIVND (reference sequence). The CDR3 consists of 11 residues. The V end lost 7 bases, the J end lost 6 bases, and 9 bases lay between the germline ends. Combining the CDR3 with reference TRBV19 and TRBJ1-1 gives the whole variable domain DGGITQSPKYLFRKEGQNVTLSCEQNLNHDAMYWYRQDPGQGLRLIYYSQIVNDFQKGDIAEGYSVSREKKESFPLTVTSAQKNPTAFYLCASTGGSEAFFGQGTRLTVV.

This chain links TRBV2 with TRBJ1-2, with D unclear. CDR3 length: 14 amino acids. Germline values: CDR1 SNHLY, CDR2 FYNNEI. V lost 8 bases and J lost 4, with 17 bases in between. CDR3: CASYRPQALYGYTF. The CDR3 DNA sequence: TGTGCCAGCTACCGACCCCAGGCCCTCTATGGCTACACCTTC.

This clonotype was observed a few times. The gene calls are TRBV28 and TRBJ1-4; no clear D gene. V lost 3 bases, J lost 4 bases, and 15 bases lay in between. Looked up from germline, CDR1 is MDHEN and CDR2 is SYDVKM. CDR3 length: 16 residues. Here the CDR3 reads CASSLASAQSNEKLFF. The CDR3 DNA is TGTGCCAGCAGTTTGGCCTCCGCGCAGAGTAATGAAAAACTGTTTTTT.

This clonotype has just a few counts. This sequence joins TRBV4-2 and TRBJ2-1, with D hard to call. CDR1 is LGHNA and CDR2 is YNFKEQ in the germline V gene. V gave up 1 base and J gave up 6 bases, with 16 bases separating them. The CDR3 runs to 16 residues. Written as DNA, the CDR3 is TGTGCCAGCAGCCAAGGATTCGATCCTCGTCGCAATGAGCAGTTCTTC. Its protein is CASSQGFDPRRNEQFF.

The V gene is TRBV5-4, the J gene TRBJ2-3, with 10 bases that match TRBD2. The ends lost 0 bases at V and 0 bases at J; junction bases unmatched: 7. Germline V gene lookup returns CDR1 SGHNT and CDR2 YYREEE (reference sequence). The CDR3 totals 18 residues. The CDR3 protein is CASSLGASGGRSTDTQYF. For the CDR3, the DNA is TGTGCCAGCAGCTTGGGGGCTAGCGGGGGCCGAAGCACAGATACGCAGTATTTT.

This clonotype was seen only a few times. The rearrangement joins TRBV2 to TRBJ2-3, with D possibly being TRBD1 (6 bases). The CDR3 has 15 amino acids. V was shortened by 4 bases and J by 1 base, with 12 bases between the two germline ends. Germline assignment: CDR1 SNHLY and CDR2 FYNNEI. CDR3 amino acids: CASSGTQGGTDTQYF. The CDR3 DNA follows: TGTGCCAGCAGTGGGACACAGGGAGGCACAGATACGCAGTATTTT.

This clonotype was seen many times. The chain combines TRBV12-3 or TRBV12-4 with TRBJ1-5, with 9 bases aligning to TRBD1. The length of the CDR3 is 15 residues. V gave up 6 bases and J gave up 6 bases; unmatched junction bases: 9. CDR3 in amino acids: CASRTGQGSGQPQHF. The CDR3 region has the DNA TGTGCCAGCAGAACGGGACAGGGATCGGGTCAGCCCCAGCATTTT.

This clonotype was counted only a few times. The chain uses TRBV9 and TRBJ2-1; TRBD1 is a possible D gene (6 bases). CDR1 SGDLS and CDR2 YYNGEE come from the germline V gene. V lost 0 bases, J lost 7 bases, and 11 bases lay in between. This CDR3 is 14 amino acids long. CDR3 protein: CASSVAGVGNEQFF. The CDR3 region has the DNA TGTGCCAGCAGCGTAGCAGGGGTGGGGAATGAGCAGTTCTTC.

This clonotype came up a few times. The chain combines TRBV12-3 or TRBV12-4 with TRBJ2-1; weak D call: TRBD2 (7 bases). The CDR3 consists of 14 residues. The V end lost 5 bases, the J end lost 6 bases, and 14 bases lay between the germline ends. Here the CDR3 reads CASSLEGGRNEQFF. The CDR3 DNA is TGTGCCAGCAGTCTGGAGGGGGGGCGCAATGAGCAGTTCTTC.

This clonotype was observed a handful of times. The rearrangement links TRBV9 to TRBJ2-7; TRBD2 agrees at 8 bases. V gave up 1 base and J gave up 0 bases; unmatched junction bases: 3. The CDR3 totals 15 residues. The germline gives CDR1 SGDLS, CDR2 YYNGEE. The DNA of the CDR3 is TGTGCCAGCAGCGTAAGCGGGGGAAGCTCCTACGAGCAGTACTTC. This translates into CASSVSGGSSYEQYF.

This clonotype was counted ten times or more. This CDR3 reads CASSETSSYEQYF. CDR3 sequence (DNA): TGTGCCAGCAGTGAAACAAGCTCCTACGAGCAGTACTTC. The V gene is TRBV25-1, the J gene TRBJ2-7; D is unresolved. V was cut by 2 bases and J by 0 bases, with 5 bases left in between. The CDR3 has 13 residues. CDR1 and CDR2 from the germline V gene are MGHDK and SYGVNS.

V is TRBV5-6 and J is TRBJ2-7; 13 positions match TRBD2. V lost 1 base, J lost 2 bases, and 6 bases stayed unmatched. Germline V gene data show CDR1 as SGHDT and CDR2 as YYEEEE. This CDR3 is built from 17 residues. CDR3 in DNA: TGTGCCAGCAGCTTGATTTCGACTAGCGGGGGGCCCTACGAGCAGTACTTC. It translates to CASSLISTSGGPYEQYF.

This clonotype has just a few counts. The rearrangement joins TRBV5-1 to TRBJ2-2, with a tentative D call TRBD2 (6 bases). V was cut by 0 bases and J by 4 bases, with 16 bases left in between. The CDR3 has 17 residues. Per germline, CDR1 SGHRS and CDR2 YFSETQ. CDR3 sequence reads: CASSLDPSGGVTGELFF. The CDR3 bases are TGCGCCAGCAGCTTGGACCCTTCGGGCGGGGTCACCGGGGAGCTGTTTTTT.

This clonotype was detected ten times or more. DNA for the CDR3: TGTGCCAGCAGCCAGCGCGGATGGGAAAAACTGTTTTTT. Translated: CASSQRGWEKLFF. This chain links TRBV14 with TRBJ1-4; unclear D gene. Per germline, CDR1 SGHDN and CDR2 FVKESK. The CDR3 loop spans 13 amino acids. V lost 3 bases to trimming and J lost 8 bases, with 10 bases between them. The complete variable domain, with remaining parts taken from reference TRBV14 and TRBJ1-4, reads EAGVTQFPSHSVIEKGQTVTLRCDPISGHDNLYWYRRVMGKEIKFLLHFVKESKQDESGMPNNRFLAERTGGTYSTLKVQPAELEDSGVYFCASSQRGWEKLFFGSGTQLSVL.

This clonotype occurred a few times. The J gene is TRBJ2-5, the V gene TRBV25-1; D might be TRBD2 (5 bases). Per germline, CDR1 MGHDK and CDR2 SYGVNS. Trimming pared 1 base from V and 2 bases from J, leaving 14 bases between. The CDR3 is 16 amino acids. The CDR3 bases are TGTGCCAGCAGTGAATGGGTAGGGTCGGGGCAAGAGACCCAGTACTTC. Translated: CASSEWVGSGQETQYF.

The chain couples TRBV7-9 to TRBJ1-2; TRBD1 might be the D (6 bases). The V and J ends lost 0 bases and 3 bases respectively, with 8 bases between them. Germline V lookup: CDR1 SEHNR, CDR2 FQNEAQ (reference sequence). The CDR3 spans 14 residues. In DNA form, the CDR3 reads TGTGCCAGCAGCTTAGCAGGGGGGTACTATGGCTACACCTTC. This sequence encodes CASSLAGGYYGYTF.

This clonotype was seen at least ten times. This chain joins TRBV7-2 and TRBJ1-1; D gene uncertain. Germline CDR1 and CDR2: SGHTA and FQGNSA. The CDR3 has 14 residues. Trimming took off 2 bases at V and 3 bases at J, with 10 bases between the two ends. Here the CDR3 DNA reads TGTGCCAGCAGCTTACTGGGAACTCACACTGAAGCTTTCTTT. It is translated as CASSLLGTHTEAFF.

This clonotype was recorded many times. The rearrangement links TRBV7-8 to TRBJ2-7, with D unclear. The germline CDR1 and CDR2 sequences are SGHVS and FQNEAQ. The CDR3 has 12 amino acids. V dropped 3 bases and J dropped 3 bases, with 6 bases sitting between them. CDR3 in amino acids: CASSFIGYEQYF. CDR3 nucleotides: TGTGCCAGCAGCTTCATCGGCTACGAGCAGTACTTC.

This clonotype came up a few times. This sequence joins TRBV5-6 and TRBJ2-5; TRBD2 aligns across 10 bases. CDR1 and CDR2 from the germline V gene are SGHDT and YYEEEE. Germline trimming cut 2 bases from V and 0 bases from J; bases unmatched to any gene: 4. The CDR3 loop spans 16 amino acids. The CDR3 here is CASSFLAGAHQETQYF. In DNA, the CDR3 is TGTGCCAGCAGCTTTCTAGCGGGGGCCCACCAAGAGACCCAGTACTTC.

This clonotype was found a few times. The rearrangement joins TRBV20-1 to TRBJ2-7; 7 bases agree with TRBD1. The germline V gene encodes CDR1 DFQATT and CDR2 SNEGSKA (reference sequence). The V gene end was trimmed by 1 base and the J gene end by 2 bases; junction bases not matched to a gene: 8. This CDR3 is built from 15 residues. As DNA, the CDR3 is TGCAGTGCTAGAGGGGGGACAGCCTTCACCTACGAGCAGTACTTC. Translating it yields CSARGGTAFTYEQYF.

CDR3 protein: CAISEQGARTGELFF. CDR3 in DNA: TGTGCCATCAGTGAACAGGGGGCGCGAACCGGGGAGCTGTTTTTT. The chain is built from TRBV10-3 and TRBJ2-2, with 9 bases matching TRBD1. The length of the CDR3 is 15 residues. Germline CDR1 and CDR2: ENHRY and SYGVKD. V was clipped by 3 bases and J by 5 bases; unmatched bases: 4.